This T cell receptor beta chain was sequenced for a study of tumor-infiltrating lymphocytes in primary liver carcinoma (dated 2017 in TCRdb). With respect to the entire study: Surgical resection was performed in China between November 2015 and March 2016 on about 5 patients with histopathologically diagnosed primary liver carcinoma. Of the five patients (three men and two women, aged 30 to 69 years), four had hepatocellular carcinoma and one had combined HCC and intrahepatic cholangiocarcinoma. The tumors of the five patients were staged as T1-T3 N0M0, with maximum diameters ranging from roughly 4.2 to 10 cm. Samples yielded roughly 3.65 to 7.5 million productive TCRbeta reads; read depth did not differ significantly between tissue types. For each liver tumor, the study sampled five regions along with adjacent normal tissue and blood, and applied TCRbeta repertoire sequencing, expression microarrays and whole-exome sequencing. TCRbeta repertoire sequencing covered approximately 35 specimens from 5 patients: roughly 25 tumor regions, 5 adjacent noncancerous liver tissues and 5 peripheral blood samples. Technical replicate repertoires showed high reproducibility, with mean shared-clone rates about 0.86 and correlation coefficients above 0.95. Study-level results and caveats: Comparison of CD4+ and CD8+ T cell repertoires was precluded by the use of bulk unsorted samples. Pairs of tumor regions showed greater repertoire overlap (mean about 36%) than tumor-adjacent pairs (roughly 17%) or tumor-blood pairs (approximately 14%), which is consistent with antigen-driven expansion. Only the TCR beta chain was sequenced, so true repertoire diversity is likely underestimated because unpaired alpha chains were not captured. The top 250 clones accounted for a significantly greater share of the repertoire in tumors than in blood (p = 0.039). With just a few patients in the study, the authors point out that the findings should be validated in a larger study.

Blood RNA was extracted from unsorted whole blood using TRIzol reagent, and germline DNA was obtained with the DNeasy Blood & Tissue kit. Patients had chronic HBV infection and were treatment-naive at sampling. Before surgery, about 4 milliliters of peripheral blood were collected into K2EDTA tubes. The germline V gene supplies CDR1 SQVTM and CDR2 ANQGSEA. The CDR3 spans 12 residues, from the cysteine through the phenylalanine. Only the CDR3 part of the read is kept: 36 bases, read in frame from the first base. Using a constant-region primer and ProtoScript II reverse transcriptase, TCRbeta-specific cDNA was reverse-transcribed from around 500 ng total RNA. The TCRbeta libraries were prepared through three rounds of nested multiplex PCR following a slightly modified ARM-PCR procedure. The first two PCR rounds used multiplex TRBV1-TRBV30 forward primers with a Cbeta reverse primer, each for 10 to 11 cycles. A final 25-cycle PCR with Deep VentR polymerase added sample barcodes and Illumina adapters. Before sequencing, amplicons of 200-500 bp were purified from gel using a QIAquick gel extraction kit. An Illumina HiSeq 2500 was used to sequence the TCRbeta amplicons, generating 250-bp paired-end reads. The published analysis was carried out like this. Reads were quality-trimmed with Trimmomatic v0.33, and paired reads were merged with FLASH v1.2.11 to recover full CDR3 sequences. V, D and J germline segments were assigned to the rearranged TCRbeta sequences by MiGEC v1.2.1b. Clonotype statistics, along with Shannon-Wiener diversity indices, were calculated using VDJtools v1.0.0. Except for diversity analysis, only the 250 most abundant clonotypes of each sample were used in subsequent analyses to reduce sampling bias. TCRdb reanalyzed the raw reads on its own, using fastp at Q25 for trimming and MiXCR for clone calling, and kept in-frame beta chains. Records with the same CDR3 protein are collapsed into one entry carrying the most frequent genes and DNA. These V and J calls are TCRdb output, not the study's own analysis. The sample table shows approximately 300,000 distinct CDR3 sequences, and more than 55% are seen once. Around 9.5% of the sample goes to the ten largest clones.

This clonotype has a single count. Its antigen is still unknown. Just one base apart from a much larger clone, this may be a read error. The sequenced sample consisted of peripheral blood. Recombination joined TRBV29-1 with TRBJ2-7, and possibly TRBD2, on 6 matching bases. This TCR was sampled from a man in his forties with primary liver carcinoma and hepatitis B virus infection. In nucleotides, the sequence is TGCAGCGCCACTAGGGAGGCTTACGAGCAGTGCTTC. It encodes CSATREAYEQCF.